The rows below give T cell receptor beta chains drawn from one sample of a study of cytomegalovirus exposure and HLA in healthy donors. Only in-frame clones appear in the TCRdb table, and some are missing; sequencing was by immunoSEQ multiplex PCR. The top ten clones hold 6.7% of a sample with 130,000 to 150,000 clones, 60% to 80% of them seen once. The sequenced material came from PBMCs. These receptors came from a woman aged 40 to 50 in good health and CMV-seropositive. Each CDR3 is given with its conserved first and last residue. Each record gives: CDR3 protein, CDR3 DNA, clone size, J gene, V gene, D gene. The D gene is left open where the match is weak. The size of a clone is reported for some rows only, either as once, few or many, or as a class for expanded clones.

CDR3aa: CASSSPFKFLGPVYEQYF; CDR3nt: TGTGCCAGCAGCTCGCCTTTTAAATTTCTGGGGCCTGTCTACGAGCAGTACTTC; abundance: NA; j_gene: TRBJ2-7; v_gene: TRBV11-2; d_gene: NA
CDR3aa: CASSQASSYEQYF; CDR3nt: TGTGCCAGCAGCCAAGCGAGCTCCTACGAGCAGTACTTC; abundance: NA; j_gene: TRBJ2-7; v_gene: TRBV4-2; d_gene: NA
CDR3aa: CARPRQSDNEQFF; CDR3nt: TGTGCCAGGCCTAGACAGAGTGACAATGAGCAGTTCTTC; abundance: NA; j_gene: TRBJ2-1; v_gene: TRBV27; d_gene: NA
CDR3aa: CASSLGSGGASTGELFF; CDR3nt: TGTGCCAGCAGCTTGGGTAGCGGGGGGGCGTCCACCGGGGAGCTGTTTTTT; abundance: few; j_gene: TRBJ2-2; v_gene: TRBV5-4; d_gene: TRBD2
CDR3aa: CASSLLSASGANVLTF; CDR3nt: TGTGCCAGCAGTTTGCTGAGTGCCTCTGGGGCCAACGTCCTGACTTTC; abundance: NA; j_gene: TRBJ2-6; v_gene: TRBV28; d_gene: NA
CDR3aa: CASSIQGLAGGYEQFF; CDR3nt: TGTGCCAGTAGTATCCAGGGGCTAGCGGGGGGTTATGAGCAGTTCTTC; abundance: NA; j_gene: TRBJ2-1; v_gene: TRBV19; d_gene: TRBD2
CDR3aa: CAWSGSSNQPQHF; CDR3nt: TGTGCCTGGTCAGGATCTAGCAATCAGCCCCAGCATTTT; abundance: NA; j_gene: TRBJ1-5; v_gene: TRBV30; d_gene: NA
CDR3aa: CASSQPLQGARGYTF; CDR3nt: TGCGCCAGCAGCCAGCCCCTACAGGGGGCAAGGGGCTACACCTTC; abundance: NA; j_gene: TRBJ1-2; v_gene: TRBV4-1; d_gene: TRBD1
CDR3aa: CASSPGTGRQPQHF; CDR3nt: TGTGCCAGCAGCCCTGGGACAGGGAGGCAGCCCCAGCATTTT; abundance: NA; j_gene: TRBJ1-5; v_gene: TRBV28; d_gene: TRBD1
CDR3aa: CAITGHLAYEQYF; CDR3nt: TGTGCCATCACCGGACATCTCGCCTACGAGCAGTACTTC; abundance: NA; j_gene: TRBJ2-7; v_gene: TRBV10-3; d_gene: NA
CDR3aa: CASSLVAASGGNDNEQFF; CDR3nt: TGCGCCAGCAGCTTGGTGGCGGCTAGCGGGGGCAACGACAATGAGCAGTTCTTC; abundance: NA; j_gene: TRBJ2-1; v_gene: TRBV5-1; d_gene: TRBD2
CDR3aa: CASSFTSSGGGMFSPLHF; CDR3nt: TGTGCCAGCAGCTTTACCAGTTCGGGAGGAGGGATGTTTTCACCCCTCCACTTT; abundance: NA; j_gene: TRBJ1-6; v_gene: TRBV7-9; d_gene: NA
CDR3aa: CSANPGQVTEAFF; CDR3nt: TGCAGCGCAAATCCGGGACAGGTCACTGAAGCTTTCTTT; abundance: few; j_gene: TRBJ1-1; v_gene: TRBV29-1; d_gene: TRBD1
CDR3aa: CASTAGRGETQYF; CDR3nt: TGTGCCAGCACCGCTGGTCGGGGAGAGACCCAGTACTTC; abundance: NA; j_gene: TRBJ2-5; v_gene: TRBV28; d_gene: NA
CDR3aa: CAIRGAENQPQHF; CDR3nt: TGTGCCATCAGGGGGGCAGAAAATCAGCCCCAGCATTTT; abundance: NA; j_gene: TRBJ1-5; v_gene: TRBV10-3; d_gene: NA
CDR3aa: CAWSSPGGSYEQYF; CDR3nt: TGTGCCTGGAGCTCGCCAGGGGGGTCCTACGAGCAGTACTTC; abundance: NA; j_gene: TRBJ2-7; v_gene: TRBV30; d_gene: NA
CDR3aa: CASSLAPGRVYTF; CDR3nt: TGTGCCAGCAGCTTAGCGCCGGGGAGGGTCTACACCTTC; abundance: NA; j_gene: TRBJ1-2; v_gene: TRBV7-6; d_gene: NA
CDR3aa: CASSEWQGAYEQYF; CDR3nt: TGTGCCAGCAGTGAGTGGCAGGGGGCCTACGAGCAGTACTTC; abundance: NA; j_gene: TRBJ2-7; v_gene: TRBV6-1; d_gene: TRBD1
CDR3aa: CASSLSGQWDTEAFF; CDR3nt: TGCGCCAGCAGCTTGTCGGGACAGTGGGATACTGAAGCTTTCTTT; abundance: few; j_gene: TRBJ1-1; v_gene: TRBV5-1; d_gene: TRBD1
CDR3aa: CASSRSAGGTDTQYF; CDR3nt: TGTGCCAGCAGCCGTTCGGCGGGAGGCACAGATACGCAGTATTTT; abundance: NA; j_gene: TRBJ2-3; v_gene: TRBV5-4; d_gene: TRBD2
CDR3aa: CASSLEGGPYEQYF; CDR3nt: TGTGCCAGCAGCTTAGAGGGGGGGCCCTACGAGCAGTACTTC; abundance: NA; j_gene: TRBJ2-7; v_gene: TRBV7-3; d_gene: NA
CDR3aa: CASSPPTGPETQYF; CDR3nt: TGTGCCAGCTCACCACCTACAGGTCCAGAGACCCAGTACTTC; abundance: once; j_gene: TRBJ2-5; v_gene: TRBV18; d_gene: NA
CDR3aa: CASTSGGNTGELFF; CDR3nt: TGTGCCAGTACTAGCGGGGGGAACACCGGGGAGCTGTTTTTT; abundance: NA; j_gene: TRBJ2-2; v_gene: TRBV19; d_gene: TRBD2
CDR3aa: CASRLPGTVRTEAFF; CDR3nt: TGTGCCAGCAGGCTACCTGGGACAGTAAGGACTGAAGCTTTCTTT; abundance: NA; j_gene: TRBJ1-1; v_gene: TRBV28; d_gene: TRBD1
CDR3aa: CASSSGTGSSTDTQYF; CDR3nt: TGTGCCAGCAGCTCGGGAACAGGGTCTAGCACAGATACGCAGTATTTT; abundance: NA; j_gene: TRBJ2-3; v_gene: TRBV2; d_gene: NA
CDR3aa: CASSLNGGGSETQYF; CDR3nt: TGCGCCAGCAGCTTGAATGGGGGGGGGTCGGAGACCCAGTACTTC; abundance: NA; j_gene: TRBJ2-5; v_gene: TRBV5-1; d_gene: TRBD2
CDR3aa: CASSGQGTYEQYF; CDR3nt: TGTGCCAGCAGTGGTCAGGGAACCTACGAGCAGTACTTC; abundance: few; j_gene: TRBJ2-7; v_gene: TRBV6-1; d_gene: NA
CDR3aa: CASSEGAWGGYTF; CDR3nt: TGTGCCAGCAGTGAGGGGGCATGGGGAGGCTACACCTTC; abundance: NA; j_gene: TRBJ1-2; v_gene: TRBV2; d_gene: NA
CDR3aa: CASSPRDREFSGYTF; CDR3nt: TGTGCCAGCAGTCCCCGGGACAGGGAGTTCTCTGGCTACACCTTC; abundance: NA; j_gene: TRBJ1-2; v_gene: TRBV25-1; d_gene: TRBD1
CDR3aa: CASSELRGNQPQHF; CDR3nt: TGTGCCAGCAGTGAGTTGAGGGGGAATCAGCCCCAGCATTTT; abundance: NA; j_gene: TRBJ1-5; v_gene: TRBV6-1; d_gene: NA
CDR3aa: CASSVLAGVYEQYF; CDR3nt: TGTGCCAGCAGTGTACTAGCGGGGGTCTACGAGCAGTACTTC; abundance: NA; j_gene: TRBJ2-7; v_gene: TRBV28; d_gene: TRBD2
CDR3aa: CASSSGVMAGGIQETQYF; CDR3nt: TGTGCCAGCAGCTCTGGGGTCATGGCGGGGGGTATACAAGAGACCCAGTACTTC; abundance: NA; j_gene: TRBJ2-5; v_gene: TRBV5-4; d_gene: TRBD2
CDR3aa: CSAARGDTQYF; CDR3nt: TGCAGTGCTGCTCGGGGGGATACGCAGTATTTT; abundance: NA; j_gene: TRBJ2-3; v_gene: TRBV20-1; d_gene: NA
CDR3aa: CASSYNRNTEAFF; CDR3nt: TGTGCCAGCAGTTACAACAGGAACACTGAAGCTTTCTTT; abundance: few; j_gene: TRBJ1-1; v_gene: TRBV6-5; d_gene: NA
CDR3aa: CASSPGQGGEGYTF; CDR3nt: TGTGCCAGTAGTCCCGGACAGGGGGGAGAGGGCTACACCTTC; abundance: NA; j_gene: TRBJ1-2; v_gene: TRBV19; d_gene: TRBD1
CDR3aa: CASSEGDRGSGNTIYF; CDR3nt: TGCGCCAGCAGCGAAGGGGACAGGGGATCCGGAAACACCATATATTTT; abundance: NA; j_gene: TRBJ1-3; v_gene: TRBV10-2; d_gene: TRBD1
CDR3aa: CASSPWGIVYEQYF; CDR3nt: TGTGCCAGCAGCCCGTGGGGCATTGTCTACGAGCAGTACTTC; abundance: NA; j_gene: TRBJ2-7; v_gene: TRBV6-1; d_gene: NA
CDR3aa: CASSYEAKQYF; CDR3nt: TGTGCCAGCAGTTACGAAGCAAAGCAGTACTTC; abundance: NA; j_gene: TRBJ2-7; v_gene: TRBV6-5; d_gene: NA
CDR3aa: CASTTQGLAKNIQYF; CDR3nt: TGTGCCAGCACTACACAGGGGTTGGCCAAAAACATTCAGTACTTC; abundance: NA; j_gene: TRBJ2-4; v_gene: TRBV2; d_gene: TRBD1
CDR3aa: CASSQDSSRGLFNEQFF; CDR3nt: TGCGCCAGCAGCCAAGACTCCTCGCGGGGGCTTTTCAATGAGCAGTTCTTC; abundance: NA; j_gene: TRBJ2-1; v_gene: TRBV4-1; d_gene: NA
CDR3aa: CASSYLRANTGELFF; CDR3nt: TGTGCCAGCAGCTACTTACGTGCGAACACCGGGGAGCTGTTTTTT; abundance: few; j_gene: TRBJ2-2; v_gene: TRBV11-2; d_gene: NA
CDR3aa: CASSPQRGLGQPQHF; CDR3nt: TGTGCCAGCAGCCCCCAAAGAGGGTTGGGTCAGCCCCAGCATTTT; abundance: NA; j_gene: TRBJ1-5; v_gene: TRBV7-2; d_gene: NA
CDR3aa: CASSVQGFEAFF; CDR3nt: TGTGCCAGCAGTGTACAGGGGTTTGAAGCTTTCTTT; abundance: NA; j_gene: TRBJ1-1; v_gene: TRBV2; d_gene: TRBD1